Listed below are T cell receptor beta chains from one sample, sequenced in a study of shared clonotypes between healthy human individuals. The data were produced by immunoSEQ multiplex PCR, yet TCRdb's version contains in-frame clones alone and is incomplete. The sample holds some 660,000 clones, 55% to 85% seen once. The sequenced sample consisted of memory CD4+ T cells sorted from blood. Receptors were obtained from a woman aged 25 to 39 in good health. The CDR3 runs from the conserved cysteine through the conserved F or W. The D gene is left open where the match is weak. Only part of the rows carry a size: once, few, many, or a class if the clone is expanded.

J: TRBJ2-3
V: TRBV5-1
size: many
D: NA
CDR3: CASSLEGHRPDTQYF
DNA: TGCGCCAGCAGCTTGGAGGGGCATCGCCCAGATACGCAGTATTTT

J: TRBJ2-5
V: TRBV5-1
size: NA
D: TRBD2
CDR3: CASSFGSGSETQYF
DNA: TGCGCCAGCAGCTTCGGTAGCGGGAGTGAGACCCAGTACTTC

J: TRBJ1-1
V: TRBV19
size: NA
D: NA
CDR3: CANSSYVVNTEAFF
DNA: TGTGCCAATAGTTCTTACGTCGTGAACACTGAAGCTTTCTTT

J: TRBJ2-1
V: TRBV2
size: NA
D: NA
CDR3: CASYTGSYNEQFF
DNA: TGTGCCAGCTACACGGGGTCCTACAATGAGCAGTTCTTC

J: TRBJ1-5
V: TRBV5-1
size: many
D: TRBD1
CDR3: CASSTGQGEQPQHF
DNA: TGCGCCAGCAGCACCGGACAGGGGGAGCAGCCCCAGCATTTT

J: TRBJ1-2
V: TRBV18
size: NA
D: NA
CDR3: CASSPSHREGYTF
DNA: TGTGCCAGCTCACCATCTCACCGGGAAGGCTACACCTTC

J: TRBJ2-7
V: TRBV19
size: few
D: TRBD1
CDR3: CASSSGTGLDEQYF
DNA: TGTGCCAGTAGTTCCGGGACAGGGCTCGACGAGCAGTACTTC

J: TRBJ2-7
V: TRBV9
size: few
D: TRBD1
CDR3: CASSVAGTGVYEQYF
DNA: TGTGCCAGCAGCGTGGCCGGGACAGGGGTCTACGAGCAGTACTTC

J: TRBJ2-7
V: TRBV11-2
size: NA
D: NA
CDR3: CASSSLNEQYF
DNA: TGTGCCAGCAGCTCCCTAAACGAGCAGTACTTC

J: TRBJ2-7
V: TRBV10-3
size: many
D: TRBD2
CDR3: CAISDPTSGSNHEQYF
DNA: TGTGCCATCAGTGATCCGACTAGCGGGAGCAACCACGAGCAGTACTTC

J: TRBJ2-5
V: TRBV5-1
size: NA
D: NA
CDR3: CASSMRTAQETQYF
DNA: TGCGCCAGCAGCATGCGGACAGCGCAAGAGACCCAGTACTTC

J: TRBJ1-1
V: TRBV5-1
size: NA
D: NA
CDR3: CASSRGQNTEAFF
DNA: TGCGCCAGCAGCCGGGGGCAGAACACTGAAGCTTTCTTT

J: TRBJ2-3
V: TRBV27
size: NA
D: NA
CDR3: CASSLSPRRDTQYF
DNA: TGTGCCAGCAGTTTATCCCCCCGCAGGGATACGCAGTATTTT

J: TRBJ1-5
V: TRBV9
size: NA
D: NA
CDR3: CASSVGPGDQPQHF
DNA: TGTGCCAGCAGCGTAGGGCCTGGGGATCAGCCCCAGCATTTT

J: TRBJ2-1
V: TRBV6-9
size: NA
D: TRBD1
CDR3: CASSFGQGAHEQFF
DNA: TGTGCCAGCAGTTTTGGACAGGGGGCCCATGAGCAGTTCTTC

J: TRBJ2-2
V: TRBV29-1
size: NA
D: NA
CDR3: CSATDTNTGELFF
DNA: TGCAGCGCAACAGATACGAACACCGGGGAGCTGTTTTTT

J: TRBJ1-1
V: TRBV11-2
size: NA
D: NA
CDR3: CASSLGTDTEAFF
DNA: TGTGCCAGCAGCCTCGGGACCGACACTGAAGCTTTCTTT

J: TRBJ1-1
V: TRBV15
size: NA
D: NA
CDR3: CATSSWKTEAFF
DNA: TGTGCCACCAGCAGCTGGAAGACTGAAGCTTTCTTT

J: TRBJ2-7
V: TRBV28
size: NA
D: TRBD2
CDR3: CASSTLAGGLEQYF
DNA: TGTGCCAGCAGTACGCTAGCGGGAGGTCTCGAGCAGTACTTC

J: TRBJ2-2
V: TRBV2
size: NA
D: NA
CDR3: CASARVPDTGELFF
DNA: TGTGCCAGCGCTAGGGTTCCGGACACCGGGGAGCTGTTTTTT

J: TRBJ2-7
V: TRBV11-1
size: NA
D: TRBD2
CDR3: CASSLGSGGYEQYF
DNA: TGTGCCAGCAGCTTGGGTAGCGGGGGATACGAGCAGTACTTC